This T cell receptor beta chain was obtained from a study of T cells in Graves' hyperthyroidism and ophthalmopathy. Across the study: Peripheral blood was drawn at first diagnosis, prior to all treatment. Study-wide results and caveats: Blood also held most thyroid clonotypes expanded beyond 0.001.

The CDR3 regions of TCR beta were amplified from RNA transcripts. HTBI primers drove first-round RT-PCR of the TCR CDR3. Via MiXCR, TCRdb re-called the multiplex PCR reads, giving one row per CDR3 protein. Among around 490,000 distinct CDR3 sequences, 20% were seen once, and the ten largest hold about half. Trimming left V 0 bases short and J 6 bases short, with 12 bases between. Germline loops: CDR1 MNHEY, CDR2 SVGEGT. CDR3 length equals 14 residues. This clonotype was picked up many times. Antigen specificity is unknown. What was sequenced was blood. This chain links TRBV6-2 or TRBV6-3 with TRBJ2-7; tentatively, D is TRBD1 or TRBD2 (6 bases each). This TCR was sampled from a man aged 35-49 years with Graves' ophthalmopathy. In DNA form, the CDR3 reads TGTGCCAGCAGTTACTCGAACGGGGGCGTCGAGCAGTACTTC. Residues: CASSYSNGGVEQYF.